These T cell receptor beta chains were read from a single sample in a study of T cell responses to AZD1222 COVID-19 vaccine. Clones were sequenced by immunoSEQ multiplex PCR, and TCRdb holds only the in-frame ones, with some missing. The data show approximately 150,000 clones, with around 90% seen just once and about 3.3% held by the top ten. The material was peripheral blood, obtained 28 days after the second AZD1222 dose. The receptors come from an adult who received the AZD1222 COVID-19 vaccine. The CDR3 runs from the conserved cysteine through the conserved F or W. Fields, in order: clone size, J gene, V gene, D gene, CDR3 DNA, CDR3 protein. D genes are given only for firm matches. Rows give clone size only sometimes, using once, few, many, or a class for an expanded clone.

NA,TRBJ2-4,TRBV18,TRBD1,TGTGCCAGCTCACCTGAGACAGGGCCGTGCTACTTC,CASSPETGPCYF
NA,TRBJ1-4,TRBV7-9,NA,TGTGCCAGCAGCCCGGCGGTGAGGTTCGGCAGTACTAATGAAAAACTGTTTTTT,CASSPAVRFGSTNEKLFF
NA,TRBJ1-4,TRBV6-5,NA,TGTGCCAGCAGGTACACTACAACTAATGAAAAACTGTTTTTT,CASRYTTTNEKLFF
NA,TRBJ1-1,TRBV5-4,TRBD1,TGTGCCAGCAGCCCTTATAACAGGGGAGACACTGAAGCTTTCTTT,CASSPYNRGDTEAFF
NA,TRBJ2-7,TRBV4-1,TRBD1,TGCGCCAGCAGCCAAGCCGGGACAGGGGACTACGAGCAGTACTTC,CASSQAGTGDYEQYF
NA,TRBJ2-2,TRBV10-3,NA,TGTGCCATCAGTGGGGGGGGCGCCGTGAACACCGGGGAGCTGTTTTTT,CAISGGGAVNTGELFF
NA,TRBJ1-6,TRBV19,NA,TGTGCCAGTAGTATATCTCCGTTGGGGGATTCACCCCTCCACTTT,CASSISPLGDSPLHF
NA,TRBJ1-6,TRBV10-3,NA,TGTGCCATCAGTGGAGTCGGCAATAGTAATTCACCCCTCCACTTT,CAISGVGNSNSPLHF
NA,TRBJ1-1,TRBV6-1,NA,TGTGCCAGCAGTGATAGGGGCAGGGCATGGAACACTGAAGCTTTCTTT,CASSDRGRAWNTEAFF
NA,TRBJ2-3,TRBV3-1/TRBV3-2,NA,TGTGCCAGCAGCCGCTTCGCCTCCCGAGATACGCAGTATTTT,CASSRFASRDTQYF
NA,TRBJ1-4,TRBV5-1,NA,TGCGCCAGCAGCTTGGGAGGCACGACTAATGAAAAACTGTTTTTT,CASSLGGTTNEKLFF
NA,TRBJ1-2,TRBV3-1/TRBV3-2,NA,TGTGCCAGCAGCCAAGATTTGACCTATGGCTACACCTTC,CASSQDLTYGYTF
once,TRBJ1-5,TRBV6-5,NA,TGTGCCAGCAGCGCTTCCGGGGGATGGCAGCCCCAGCATTTT,CASSASGGWQPQHF
few,TRBJ2-2,TRBV7-7,NA,TGTGCCAGCAGCTTAGGTAGACTAGTCCGAAACACCGGGGAGCTGTTTTTT,CASSLGRLVRNTGELFF
few,TRBJ1-1,TRBV4-2,TRBD1,TGTGCCAGCAGCCATTGGACAGGGGGCGCACAAGCTTTCTTT,CASSHWTGGAQAFF
NA,TRBJ2-1,TRBV9,TRBD2,TGTGCCAGCAGCCCGGGACTATCTCCGGATGAGCAGTTCTTC,CASSPGLSPDEQFF
NA,TRBJ1-4,TRBV6-5,NA,TGTGCCAGTGGGGGGCAGTCGGAAAAACTGTTTTTT,CASGGQSEKLFF
NA,TRBJ2-2,TRBV4-1,NA,TGCGCCAGCACCCAAGGGAGTGAGGTCAACACCGGGGAGCTGTTTTTT,CASTQGSEVNTGELFF
once,TRBJ1-6,TRBV6-5,NA,TGTGCCAGCGAGGCAGGTTCGAATTCACCCCTCCACTTT,CASEAGSNSPLHF
NA,TRBJ2-7,TRBV4-2,TRBD2,TGTGCCAGCAGCCAAGATGCACTAGCGGGAGTGGAGCAGTACTTC,CASSQDALAGVEQYF
NA,TRBJ1-2,TRBV4-1,TRBD1,TGCGCCAGCAGCCAAGCCATGACAGGGACTCTTGGCTACACCTTC,CASSQAMTGTLGYTF
NA,TRBJ1-1,TRBV3-1/TRBV3-2,TRBD1,TGTGCCAGCAGCCAAGGGACAGGGACGACTGAAGCTTTCTTT,CASSQGTGTTEAFF
NA,TRBJ2-7,TRBV27,TRBD2,TGTGCCAGCAGCGTAGCGGGACCGGCCTACGAGCAGTACTTC,CASSVAGPAYEQYF
NA,TRBJ1-5,TRBV20-1,NA,TGCAGTGCTAGGGAGGATCAGCCCCAGCATTTT,CSAREDQPQHF
NA,TRBJ1-2,TRBV10-3,TRBD1,TGTGCCATCAGCGGGACAGACTATGGCTACACCTTC,CAISGTDYGYTF
NA,TRBJ1-5,TRBV3-1/TRBV3-2,NA,TGTGCCAGCAGCCAAGGACAGAGGAATCAGCCCCAGCATTTT,CASSQGQRNQPQHF
NA,TRBJ2-3,TRBV4-2,TRBD2,TGTGCCAGCAGCCAAGCCGGACTAGCGGGCACAGATACGCAGTATTTT,CASSQAGLAGTDTQYF